The 28 T cell receptor beta chains given below trace back to one sample, sequenced in a study of graft-versus-host responses after intestinal transplantation. Their antigens are not known. The table came from immunoSEQ multiplex PCR; TCRdb's copy has only in-frame clones and leaves some out. The sample has 70,000 or so clones; approximately 80% are singletons. The material was unstimulated CD4+ T cells sorted from spleen or lymph node cells, obtained before transplant. All receptors come from a human donor who was the organ donor for an intestinal transplant.

The chain employs TRBV19 and TRBJ1-4; 8 positions agree with TRBD1. This CDR3 has 14 residues. CDR1 is LNHDA and CDR2 is SQIVND in the germline V gene (reference sequence). The trim removed 5 bases at V and 6 bases at J, leaving 5 bases unmatched. The chain's CDR3 is CASSLLTGDEKLFF. DNA of the CDR3: TGTGCCAGTAGTCTTCTGACAGGGGATGAAAAACTGTTTTTT. Full variable domain (rest looked up from reference TRBV19 and TRBJ1-4): DGGITQSPKYLFRKEGQNVTLSCEQNLNHDAMYWYRQDPGQGLRLIYYSQIVNDFQKGDIAEGYSVSREKKESFPLTVTSAQKNPTAFYLCASSLLTGDEKLFFGSGTQLSVL.

CDR3 loop: CSVQSRAQETQYF. In DNA, the CDR3 is TGCAGCGTTCAGAGCAGGGCCCAAGAGACCCAGTACTTC. The V gene is TRBV29-1, the J gene TRBJ2-5, with TRBD1 as a possible D gene (5 bases). This CDR3 has 13 residues. Germline CDR1 reads SQVTM; CDR2 reads ANQGSEA. The germline V and J ends were trimmed by 5 bases and 1 base, with 11 bases remaining between them.

This chain links TRBV29-1 with TRBJ1-2; no clear D. Germline V gene data show CDR1 as SQVTM and CDR2 as ANQGSEA. CDR3 length: 12 residues. Deletions cut 6 bases from V and 9 bases from J, with 17 bases between. This CDR3 reads CSVMPATTRYTF. DNA of the CDR3: TGCAGCGTGATGCCGGCGACTACTCGCTACACCTTC.

The chain links TRBV28 to TRBJ1-5, with D perhaps matching TRBD1 (6 bases). Germline CDR1 and CDR2: MDHEN and SYDVKM. V was pared by 8 bases and J by 2 bases, with 16 bases between. This CDR3 is built from 15 residues. In DNA form, the CDR3 reads TGTGCCAGCCGGGGTAGGGACATCCGCAATCAGCCCCAGCATTTT. Translated: CASRGRDIRNQPQHF.

This clone was counted once. The V and J genes are TRBV19 and TRBJ1-5; D gene uncertain. The CDR3 runs 13 residues. CDR1 LNHDA and CDR2 SQIVND come from the germline V gene (reference sequence). Between the trimmed V and J ends, which lost 7 bases and 2 bases, there was a span of 9 bases. CDR3 sequence: CASTAEGNQPQHF. The CDR3 coding sequence is TGTGCCAGTACCGCAGAGGGCAATCAGCCCCAGCATTTT. Together with reference TRBV19 and TRBJ1-5, the CDR3 gives the full variable domain: DGGITQSPKYLFRKEGQNVTLSCEQNLNHDAMYWYRQDPGQGLRLIYYSQIVNDFQKGDIAEGYSVSREKKESFPLTVTSAQKNPTAFYLCASTAEGNQPQHFGDGTRLSIL.

This chain links TRBV6-5 with TRBJ1-1, with D possibly TRBD1 on 6 matching bases. The length of the CDR3 is 13 residues. The germline V gene has CDR1 MNHEY and CDR2 SVGAGI. Between the trimmed V and J ends, which lost 5 bases and 4 bases, there was a span of 11 bases. The CDR3 loop is CASSRTVATEAFF. The CDR3 DNA is TGTGCCAGCAGTCGGACAGTGGCCACTGAAGCTTTCTTT.

The chain recombines TRBV28 with TRBJ1-1, with TRBD1 matching 7 bases. J gave up 2 bases and V 7 bases, and 10 bases lay outside the gene matches. Germline V lookup: CDR1 MDHEN, CDR2 SYDVKM. This CDR3 comprises 15 residues. CDR3 nucleotides: TGTGCCAGCACCCTTTATGGACAGGTTAACACTGAAGCTTTCTTT. Its protein is CASTLYGQVNTEAFF.

This chain connects TRBV29-1 to TRBJ1-1; 11 bases line up with TRBD1. In germline, CDR1 is SQVTM, CDR2 ANQGSEA. CDR3 size: 10 residues. In nucleotides, the CDR3 is TGCGCCGGGACAGGGGGGGAAGCTTTCTTT. Amino acids: CAGTGGEAFF.

The chain has TRBV28 and TRBJ1-1, with 7 bases lining up with TRBD1. Germline trimming cut 4 bases from V and 0 bases from J; bases unmatched to any gene: 5. This CDR3 contains 15 residues. Germline V CDR1 and CDR2: MDHEN, SYDVKM. The CDR3 reads CASSSSGQVNTEAFF. CDR3 nucleotides: TGTGCCAGCAGTTCTTCCGGACAGGTGAACACTGAAGCTTTCTTT.

V and J are TRBV7-9 and TRBJ1-3, with D unresolved. Trimming took 1 base from V and 4 from J, leaving 11 bases between them. This CDR3 is 15 amino acids long. CDR1 is SEHNR, CDR2 FQNEAQ, per germline (reference sequence). CDR3 nucleotide sequence: TGTGCCAGCAGCTTAGTCCAGCCGGGAGGAAACACCATATATTTT. This translates into CASSLVQPGGNTIYF.

V and J are TRBV15 and TRBJ1-1, with a possible D match to TRBD1 (6 bases). Germline CDR1 LNHNV, CDR2 YYDKDF (reference sequence). Deletions cut 0 bases from V and 13 bases from J, with 15 bases between. CDR3 size: 13 residues. The CDR3 region has the DNA TGTGCCACCAGCAGAGATAACTACAGGGTAGTTTTCTTT. Protein: CATSRDNYRVVFF.

CDR3: CASSPGQRGYTF. As DNA, the CDR3 is TGTGCCAGCAGCCCGGGACAGAGAGGCTACACCTTC. J is TRBJ1-2 and V is TRBV5-4, with 7 bases matching TRBD1. The germline V gene encodes CDR1 SGHNT and CDR2 YYREEE (reference sequence). J was trimmed by 8 bases and V by 4 bases; bases with no gene match: 5. The CDR3 has 12 residues.

The gene calls are TRBV28 and TRBJ1-2; the D gene is possibly TRBD1 (6 bases). The V and J ends lost 8 bases and 1 base respectively, with 17 bases between them. The V gene's germline CDR1 is MDHEN and CDR2 SYDVKM. The CDR3 loop spans 15 amino acids. Here the CDR3 reads CASGVVQQGNYGYTF. CDR3 DNA: TGTGCCAGCGGTGTAGTCCAACAGGGTAACTATGGCTACACCTTC.

This clone was recorded only once. The chain joins TRBV7-9 to TRBJ2-3; TRBD1 matches at 10 bases. Per germline, CDR1 SEHNR and CDR2 FQNEAQ (reference sequence). This CDR3 region has 15 residues. V lost 5 bases to trimming and J lost 5 bases; unmatched junction nucleotides: 7. The CDR3 nucleotides are TGTGCCAGCAGCCGCGGGACAGGGGTAATAGATACGCAGTATTTT. Its protein is CASSRGTGVIDTQYF.

The chain has TRBV25-1 and TRBJ2-6; D perhaps matches TRBD2 (7 bases). The CDR3 loop spans 18 amino acids. Germline CDR1 reads MGHDK; CDR2 reads SYGVNS. The germline V and J ends were trimmed by 1 base and 0 bases, with 13 bases remaining between them. CDR3 sequence (DNA): TGTGCCAGCAGTGAATCGAGGGGAGGGGGCTCTGGGGCCAACGTCCTGACTTTC. Amino acid sequence: CASSESRGGGSGANVLTF.

The chain uses TRBV18 and TRBJ2-2, with a tentative D call TRBD1 (5 bases). There are 16 residues in the CDR3. CDR1 is KGHSH, CDR2 LQKENI, per germline. Trimming took off 3 bases at V and 1 base at J, with 12 bases between the two ends. The CDR3 DNA reads TGTGCCAGCTCACCGACAGCCCAGGGGAACACCGGGGAGCTGTTTTTT. It encodes CASSPTAQGNTGELFF.

This chain uses TRBV7-3 with TRBJ1-2; D possibly corresponds to TRBD1 (6 bases). CDR3 length: 14 amino acids. Germline CDR1 reads SGHTA; CDR2 reads FQGTGA. Trimming left V 7 bases short and J 8 bases short, with 20 bases between. For the CDR3, the DNA is TGTGCCAGCATCCCCGGCGTGACCCAGGGGGGCTACACCTTC. Translating it yields CASIPGVTQGGYTF.

The chain links TRBV2 to TRBJ1-6; D is possibly TRBD1 (5 bases). Germline V gene data show CDR1 as SNHLY and CDR2 as FYNNEI. V lost 8 bases to trimming and J lost 5 bases, with 16 bases between them. The CDR3 length is 15 residues. The CDR3 coding sequence is TGTGCCAGCGAGATTATAGACAGAGATAATTCACCCCTCCACTTT. Protein product: CASEIIDRDNSPLHF.

The chain couples TRBV25-1 to TRBJ1-5; perhaps TRBD1 as D (5 bases). Germline V gene data show CDR1 as MGHDK and CDR2 as SYGVNS. V was trimmed by 7 bases and J by 3 bases, leaving 10 bases between them. The CDR3 loop spans 13 amino acids. The CDR3 spells CASKGWDNQPQHF. The CDR3 bases are TGTGCCAGCAAGGGGTGGGACAATCAGCCCCAGCATTTT. Using reference TRBV25-1 and TRBJ1-5 for the parts outside the CDR3, the full variable domain is EADIYQTPRYLVIGTGKKITLECSQTMGHDKMYWYQQDPGMELHLIHYSYGVNSTEKGDLSSESTVSRIRTEHFPLTLESARPSHTSQYLCASKGWDNQPQHFGDGTRLSIL.

This clone was detected only once. The chain carries TRBV5-4 and TRBJ1-1; D remains unclear. The CDR3 sequence is 14 residues long. The V end lost 0 bases, the J end lost 0 bases, and 6 bases lay between the germline ends. Germline V gives CDR1 SGHNT, CDR2 YYREEE (reference sequence). The CDR3 reads CASSLGLMNTEAFF. The CDR3 DNA follows: TGTGCCAGCAGCTTGGGACTCATGAACACTGAAGCTTTCTTT.

The J gene is TRBJ2-1, the V gene TRBV30; 9 nucleotides line up with TRBD2. Germline V lookup: CDR1 GTSNPN, CDR2 SVGIG (reference sequence). J lost 5 bases, V lost 2 bases, and 13 bases had no gene match. The length of the CDR3 is 17 residues. CDR3 bases: TGTGCCTGGAGTCTGCTCCCGGGACTAGCAAGGGACAATGAGCAGTTCTTC. This translates into CAWSLLPGLARDNEQFF.

The gene calls are TRBV5-4 and TRBJ1-2, with D perhaps TRBD1 (5 bases). Trimming took 0 bases from V and 6 from J, leaving 18 bases between them. The length of the CDR3 is 16 residues. Germline CDR1 SGHNT, CDR2 YYREEE (reference sequence). CDR3 amino acids: CASSLGGSRNADGYTF. As DNA, the CDR3 is TGTGCCAGCAGCTTGGGGGGCTCGCGCAACGCCGATGGCTACACCTTC. Filled out from reference TRBV5-4 and TRBJ1-2, the complete variable domain reads ETGVTQSPTHLIKTRGQQVTLRCSSQSGHNTVSWYQQALGQGPQFIFQYYREEENGRGNFPPRFSGLQFPNYSSELNVNALELDDSALYLCASSLGGSRNADGYTFGSGTRLTVV.

The chain is built from TRBV19 and TRBJ1-6, with a tentative D call TRBD1 (6 bases). CDR3 size: 15 residues. V lost 3 bases to trimming and J lost 4 bases, with 10 bases between them. Germline V CDR1 and CDR2: LNHDA, SQIVND (reference sequence). CDR3 in amino acids: CASSILGQYNSPLHF. The CDR3, as DNA: TGTGCCAGTAGTATTTTAGGACAGTATAATTCACCCCTCCACTTT.

The chain is built from TRBV11-2 and TRBJ1-1; D perhaps matches TRBD1 (6 bases). The CDR3 totals 14 residues. Germline V CDR1 and CDR2: SGHAT, FQNNGV. V lost 5 bases to trimming and J lost 0 bases, with 10 bases between them. The DNA of the CDR3 is TGTGCCAGCAGCCGCAGGGGCTTGAACACTGAAGCTTTCTTT. This gives the protein CASSRRGLNTEAFF.

Here the CDR3 DNA reads TGTGCCAGCAGTCTTACGAGCTTCTCTGGAAACACCATATATTTT. Its translation is CASSLTSFSGNTIYF. This rearrangement joins TRBV6-6 to TRBJ1-3, with D unresolved. V lost 5 bases to trimming and J lost 0 bases, with 11 bases between them. Germline V CDR1 and CDR2: MNHNY, SVGAGI (reference sequence). This CDR3 is built from 15 residues.

CDR3 in DNA: TGCGCCAGCACCCCGGGACAGAGCTCACCCCTCCACTTT. Protein sequence: CASTPGQSSPLHF. This chain joins TRBV5-1 and TRBJ1-6; TRBD1 aligns across 7 bases. The V gene end was trimmed by 6 bases and the J gene end by 10 bases; junction bases not matched to a gene: 7. CDR1 and CDR2 (germline): SGHRS, YFSETQ. CDR3 length: 13 amino acids.

The genes are TRBV9 and TRBJ2-5; perhaps TRBD2 as D (5 bases). Germline V CDR1 and CDR2: SGDLS, YYNGEE. Deletions cut 0 bases from V and 1 base from J, with 7 bases between. The CDR3 is 14 amino acids. The CDR3 DNA reads TGTGCCAGCAGCGTAGGGACTTTCCAAGAGACCCAGTACTTC. The encoded protein is CASSVGTFQETQYF. Drawing the rest from reference TRBV9 and TRBJ2-5, the complete variable domain is DSGVTQTPKHLITATGQRVTLRCSPRSGDLSVYWYQQSLDQGLQFLIQYYNGEERAKGNILERFSAQQFPDLHSELNLSSLELGDSALYFCASSVGTFQETQYFGPGTRLLVL.

The gene calls are TRBV7-2 and TRBJ2-1, with TRBD2 identical over 7 bases. The CDR3 runs 12 residues. Losses at the gene ends were 10 bases for V and 4 bases for J; bases not matched to a gene: 4. Per germline, CDR1 SGHTA and CDR2 FQGNSA. CDR3 sequence: CATGTTYNEQFF. The CDR3, as DNA: TGTGCCACCGGGACTACGTACAATGAGCAGTTCTTC.